This TCR beta chain was sequenced in a study of T cell repertoires in cytomegalovirus infection (dated by TCRdb to between 2018 and 2021). Concerning the study at large: Because public TCR beta signatures pointed to carriage of CMV infection together with the matching HLA type, the HLA type of each donor mattered for the analysis. Here is what the overall study found, with its caveats: The ex vivo response was dominated by HLA-C-restricted CMV-specific TCR beta clonotypes, and the single most frequent clonotype in two of eight donors was supplied by these HLA-C-restricted clonotypes. In both this cohort and an independent approximately 370-donor cohort, the cumulative frequency of public TCR beta family members distinguished carriers of CMV infection plus the relevant HLA type.

Many counts were recorded for this clonotype. Its cognate antigen has yet to be identified. No base quality values were provided; no much bigger clone lies one nucleotide off. These reads were obtained on an Illumina HiSeq 1500. TCRdb itself trimmed the public reads at Q25 with fastp, ran MiXCR and retained productive beta chains. Merged by CDR3 protein, the rows form single entries marked with the most common genes and DNA. Recorded for this sample are roughly 100,000 distinct CDR3 sequences; more than 15% of them occurred a single time. The ten largest clonotypes hold approximately 7.6% of the sample. After removal of 5 bases from V and 1 base from J, the junction retains 7 bases not matched to a gene. Reading the germline V gene gives CDR1 SGHTA and CDR2 FQGTGA. The CDR3, cysteine through phenylalanine, is 17 amino acids long. Only CDR3 DNA remains: 51 bases, in frame from the first base.

This TCR was recovered from a human donor in good health (CMV status not recorded). Some clones in this sample may be carry-over from other donors' samples. The sequencing sample was made of PBMCs. The chain links TRBV7-3 with TRBJ2-6; 8 bases in the junction line up with TRBD1. The nucleotide sequence is TGTGCCAGCAGCCTGACAGGGGTGAGGTCTGGGGCCAACGTCCTGACTTTC. Its protein reads: CASSLTGVRSGANVLTF.